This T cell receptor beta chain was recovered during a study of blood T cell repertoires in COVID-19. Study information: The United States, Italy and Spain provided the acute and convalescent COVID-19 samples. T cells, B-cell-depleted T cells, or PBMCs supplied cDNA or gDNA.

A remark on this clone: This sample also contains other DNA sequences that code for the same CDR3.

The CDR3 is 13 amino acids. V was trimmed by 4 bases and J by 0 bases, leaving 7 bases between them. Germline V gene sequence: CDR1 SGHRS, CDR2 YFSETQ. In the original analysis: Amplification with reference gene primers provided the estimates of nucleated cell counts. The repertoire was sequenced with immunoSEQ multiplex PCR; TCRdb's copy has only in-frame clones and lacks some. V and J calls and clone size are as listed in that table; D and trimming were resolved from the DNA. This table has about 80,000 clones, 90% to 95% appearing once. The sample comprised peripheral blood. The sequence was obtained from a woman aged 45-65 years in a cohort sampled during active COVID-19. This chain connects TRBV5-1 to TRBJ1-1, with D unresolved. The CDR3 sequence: CASSLDMNTEAFF. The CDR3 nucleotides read TGCGCCAGCAGCCTCGACATGAACACTGAAGCTTTCTTT. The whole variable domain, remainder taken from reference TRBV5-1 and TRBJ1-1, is KAGVTQTPRYLIKTRGQQVTLSCSPISGHRSVSWYQQTPGQGLQFLFEYFSETQRNKGNFPGRFSGRQFSNSRSEMNVSTLELGDSALYLCASSLDMNTEAFFGQGTRLTVV.